This TCR beta chain was obtained from a study of vaccination and CD4 T cells after COVID-19. The sample holds a few counts of this clonotype. Its antigen is unidentified. Described treatment: approximately nine-day PBMC culture with coronavirus spike peptide pools or control peptides (ViraFEST assay). Scientists ran DNA taken from cultured CD4+ T cells through the Oncomine TCR Beta short-read assay for sequencing. Each CDR3 protein gets one entry after TCRdb re-called the PCR reads with MiXCR. The sample consists of 3,900 or so distinct CDR3 sequences, 35% to 50% of them appearing once. The sequence was obtained from a human donor who had recovered from COVID-19. What was sequenced was CD4+ T cells from blood, cultured in vitro.

CDR3 sequence (DNA): TGCAGTGCCGGCCGGGGGGGCACAGATACGCAGTATTTT. Translation: CSAGRGGTDTQYF. The rearrangement links TRBV20-1 to TRBJ2-3; TRBD2 agrees at 7 bases. Trimming at V came to 6 bases and at J to 1 base, leaving 4 bases not matched to a gene. Germline CDR1 is DFQATT and CDR2 is SNEGSKA (reference sequence). The CDR3 has 13 amino acids.